The clone carrying this T cell receptor beta chain turned up a few times. This entry is derived from a study of cytomegalovirus exposure and HLA in healthy donors. The PCR contained 60 Vbeta and 13 Jbeta primers. Original processing methods: Later reanalysis found 80 million or so unique TCR beta chains, around 9.9 million of them shared. The method was immunoSEQ multiplex PCR; TCRdb's version includes in-frame clones alone and lacks a portion of them. D and trimming were read from the DNA, whereas the V and J calls and clone size are those reported in that table. The table has about 140,000 clones, 61% seen once. The CDR3 extends over 14 amino acids. V shed 0 bases and J 5 bases; nucleotides not matched to a gene: 4. Germline V gene data show CDR1 as SGHAT and CDR2 as FQNNGV.

This TCR came from a male donor in good health and CMV-seronegative. The chain has TRBV11-2 and TRBJ2-7; 7 nucleotides match TRBD1. Sequences were obtained from PBMCs. CDR3 DNA sequence: TGTGCCAGCAGCTTAGACAGGGGGACCCACGAGCAGTACTTC. This translates into CASSLDRGTHEQYF. Using reference TRBV11-2 and TRBJ2-7 for the parts outside the CDR3, the full variable domain is EAGVAQSPRYKIIEKRQSVAFWCNPISGHATLYWYQQILGQGPKLLIQFQNNGVVDDSQLPKDRFSAERLKGVDSTLKIQPAKLEDSAVYLCASSLDRGTHEQYFGPGTRLTVT.